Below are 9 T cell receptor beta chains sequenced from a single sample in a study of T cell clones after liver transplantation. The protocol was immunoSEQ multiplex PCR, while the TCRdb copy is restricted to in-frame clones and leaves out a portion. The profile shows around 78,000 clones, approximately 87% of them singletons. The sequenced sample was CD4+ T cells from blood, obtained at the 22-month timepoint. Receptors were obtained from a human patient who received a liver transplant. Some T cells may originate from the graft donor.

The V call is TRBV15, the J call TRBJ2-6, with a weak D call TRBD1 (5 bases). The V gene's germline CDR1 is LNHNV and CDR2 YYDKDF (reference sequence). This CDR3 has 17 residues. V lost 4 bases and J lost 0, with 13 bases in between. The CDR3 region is CATSIEGALSGANVLTF. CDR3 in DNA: TGTGCCACCAGCATAGAAGGGGCCCTCTCTGGGGCCAACGTCCTGACTTTC.

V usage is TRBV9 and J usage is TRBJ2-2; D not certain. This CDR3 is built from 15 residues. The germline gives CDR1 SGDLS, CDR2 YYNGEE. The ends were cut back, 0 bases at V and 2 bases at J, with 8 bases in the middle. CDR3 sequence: CASSVGVTNTGELFF. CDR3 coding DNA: TGTGCCAGCAGCGTAGGGGTGACCAACACCGGGGAGCTGTTTTTT.

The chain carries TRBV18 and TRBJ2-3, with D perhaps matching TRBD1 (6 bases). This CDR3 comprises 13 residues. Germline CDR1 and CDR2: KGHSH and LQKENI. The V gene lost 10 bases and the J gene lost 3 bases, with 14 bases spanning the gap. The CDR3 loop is CATLRGMTDTQYF. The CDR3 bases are TGTGCCACCCTTAGGGGGATGACAGATACGCAGTATTTT.

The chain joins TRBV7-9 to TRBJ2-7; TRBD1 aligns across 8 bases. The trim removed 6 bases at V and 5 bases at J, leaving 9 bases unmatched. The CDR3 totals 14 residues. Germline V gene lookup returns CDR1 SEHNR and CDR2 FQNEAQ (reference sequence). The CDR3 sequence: CASRDSTGDDEQYF. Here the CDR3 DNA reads TGTGCCAGCAGGGATTCGACAGGGGACGACGAGCAGTACTTC.

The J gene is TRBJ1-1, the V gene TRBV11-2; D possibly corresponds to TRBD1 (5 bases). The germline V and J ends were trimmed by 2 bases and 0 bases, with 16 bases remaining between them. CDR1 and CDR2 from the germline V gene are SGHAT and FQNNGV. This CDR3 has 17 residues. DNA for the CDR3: TGTGCCAGCAGCTTATTAATGGATCGGGGGATGAACACTGAAGCTTTCTTT. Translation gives CASSLLMDRGMNTEAFF.

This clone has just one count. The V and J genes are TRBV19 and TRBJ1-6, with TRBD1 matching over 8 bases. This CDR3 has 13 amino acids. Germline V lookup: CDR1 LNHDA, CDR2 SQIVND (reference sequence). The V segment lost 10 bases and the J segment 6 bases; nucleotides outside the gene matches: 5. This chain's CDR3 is CANPDRVNSPLHF. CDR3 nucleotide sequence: TGTGCCAACCCGGACAGGGTTAATTCACCCCTCCACTTT.

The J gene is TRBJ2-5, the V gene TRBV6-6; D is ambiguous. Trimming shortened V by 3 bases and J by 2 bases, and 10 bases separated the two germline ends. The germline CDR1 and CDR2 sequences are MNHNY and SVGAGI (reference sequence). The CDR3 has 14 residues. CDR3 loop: CASSYAKQQETQYF. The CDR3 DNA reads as TGTGCCAGCAGTTATGCAAAACAGCAAGAGACCCAGTACTTC.

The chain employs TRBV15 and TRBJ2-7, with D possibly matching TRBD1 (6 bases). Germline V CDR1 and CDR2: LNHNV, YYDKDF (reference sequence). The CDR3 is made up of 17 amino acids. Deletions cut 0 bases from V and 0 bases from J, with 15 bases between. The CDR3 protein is CATSRDREDRVSYEQYF. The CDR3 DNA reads TGTGCCACCAGCAGAGATCGTGAGGACAGAGTCTCCTACGAGCAGTACTTC. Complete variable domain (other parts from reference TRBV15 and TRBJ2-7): DAMVIQNPRYQVTQFGKPVTLSCSQTLNHNVMYWYQQKSSQAPKLLFHYYDKDFNNEADTPDNFQSRRPNTSFCFLDIRSPGLGDTAMYLCATSRDREDRVSYEQYFGPGTRLTVT.

The CDR3 sequence is CASSLGGGRSPYNEQFF. The DNA of the CDR3 is TGTGCCAGCTCCCTCGGTGGCGGGAGGAGTCCCTACAATGAGCAGTTCTTC. This chain uses TRBV5-4 with TRBJ2-1; 8 bases agree with TRBD2. J lost 2 bases, V lost 7 bases, and 14 bases had no gene match. This CDR3 contains 17 residues. Germline V gene lookup returns CDR1 SGHNT and CDR2 YYREEE (reference sequence).